The T cell receptor (beta chain) under discussion was sequenced for a study of OX40 agonist ivuxolimab in advanced cancers. Turning to the study itself: Recorded diagnoses for dose-escalation patients were hepatocellular carcinoma, melanoma, renal cell or head and neck cancer. Age averaged roughly 60 years (range about 20 to 79), and less than 85% were male.

Points from the study as a whole: Part of the nonresponder group also had normalized T-cell clonal expansion that was low. With doses of 0.1 to 3.0 mg/kg, CD4+ and CD8+ blood T cells had undergone clonal expansion by week 6.

About this clone itself: Its target is unknown.

The data were produced by immunoSEQ multiplex PCR, yet TCRdb's version contains in-frame clones alone and is incomplete. The table has under 75,000 clones, 70% to 90% seen once; the top ten hold around 0.56%. This CDR3 is 15 amino acids long. V lost 4 bases and J lost 4; bases outside the gene matches: 6. In germline, CDR1 is MDHEN, CDR2 SYDVKM. This TCR was recovered from an adult with an advanced solid tumor such as melanoma, head and neck, liver or kidney cancer. This chain joins TRBV28 and TRBJ2-3; TRBD1 matches 9 bases. The sample consisted of CD4+ or CD8+ T cells sorted from blood, taken in a trial of the OX40 agonist ivuxolimab. CDR3 region: CASSSGTGRADTQYF. For the CDR3, the DNA is TGTGCCAGCAGTTCCGGGACAGGGAGGGCAGATACGCAGTATTTT.